Listed below are T cell receptor beta chains from one sample, sequenced in a study of blood T cell repertoires in COVID-19. The data were produced by immunoSEQ multiplex PCR, yet TCRdb's version contains in-frame clones alone and is incomplete. The profile covers 250,000 to 300,000 clones, with about 88% appearing a single time and around 13% taken by the ten largest. The sample taken for sequencing was peripheral blood. Source of these receptors: an older woman with COVID-19, enrolled during active disease. Each CDR3 is given with its conserved first and last residue. D genes are given only for firm matches. A clone size is listed for some rows: how often the clone was seen (once, few, many), or a class if it is expanded.

TRBD1 | . | TRBJ1-4 | TRBV27 | 16 | TGTGCCAGCAGTTTAATTCGGGCAGGGGGGAATGAAAAACTGTTTTTT | CASSLIRAGGNEKLFF
TRBD1 | few | TRBJ2-2 | TRBV9 | 15 | TGTGCCAGCAGCGCCCAGACAGGGGGGACCGGGGAGCTGTTTTTT | CASSAQTGGTGELFF
TRBD1 | . | TRBJ1-5 | TRBV2 | 13 | TGTGCCAGCAGGGCGACAGGGGGTCAGCCCCAGCATTTT | CASRATGGQPQHF
TRBD1 | . | TRBJ2-2 | TRBV24-1 | 15 | TGTGCCACCAGTGATACCGGGACAGGGGCCGGGGAGCTGTTTTTT | CATSDTGTGAGELFF
TRBD2 | . | TRBJ2-7 | TRBV7-8 | 14 | TGTGCCAGCAGCTTCAGCGGGGGGGCGATCGAGCAGTACTTC | CASSFSGGAIEQYF
. | . | TRBJ1-2 | TRBV6-1 | 12 | TGTGCCAGCAGTGAATCTCACTATGGCTACACCTTC | CASSESHYGYTF
. | . | TRBJ2-3 | TRBV4-1 | 16 | TGCGCCAGCAGCCAAGAGAACAGGGTTGTAGCAGATACGCAGTATTTT | CASSQENRVVADTQYF
TRBD1 | . | TRBJ2-7 | TRBV28 | 18 | TGTGCCAGCAGTTTCGCTTTAATTACCGGGACAGGAGGCTACGAGCAGTACTTC | CASSFALITGTGGYEQYF
TRBD1 | once | TRBJ2-7 | TRBV30 | 15 | TGTGCCTGTCTCCCCACAGGGGGCCCCTCCTACGAGCAGTACTTC | CACLPTGGPSYEQYF
TRBD2 | . | TRBJ2-1 | TRBV10-1 | 15 | TGCGCCAGCAGTCAGCGGGGGGGCTTACAAGGGGAGCAGTTCTTC | CASSQRGGLQGEQFF
. | . | TRBJ1-1 | TRBV11-2 | 13 | TGTGCCAGCAGCTTATCTATGAACACTGAAGCTTTCTTT | CASSLSMNTEAFF
TRBD1 | once | TRBJ1-6 | TRBV4-3 | 14 | TGCGCCAGCAGCCGAGGACAGGGGAATTCACCCCTCCACTTT | CASSRGQGNSPLHF
. | . | TRBJ2-5 | TRBV10-3 | 14 | TGTGCCATCAGTGAGTTCAACTCCCGCGAGACCCAGTACTTC | CAISEFNSRETQYF
. | . | TRBJ1-6 | TRBV5-1 | 15 | TGCGCCAGCAGCTTAGTGTGGGGCCTCAATTCACCCCTCCACTTT | CASSLVWGLNSPLHF
TRBD1 | . | TRBJ2-7 | TRBV27 | 14 | TGTGCCAGCAGTCCCGGGACAGGTCCTTACGAGCAGTACTTC | CASSPGTGPYEQYF
. | . | TRBJ1-1 | TRBV14 | 13 | TGTGCCAGCAGCCAAGATAGAGAGAGGGAGGCTTTCTTT | CASSQDREREAFF
. | . | TRBJ1-1 | TRBV28 | 13 | TGTGCCAGCAGTGGCCCCAGGGGACGAGGAGCTTTCTTT | CASSGPRGRGAFF
. | . | TRBJ2-3 | TRBV27 | 17 | TGTGCCAGCAGCCCTAGTGAGGTGTATTCAGTCACAGATACGCAGTATTTT | CASSPSEVYSVTDTQYF
. | . | TRBJ1-1 | TRBV6-5 | 14 | TGTGCCAGCAGTTACGGGGGCGTGAACACTGAAGCTTTCTTT | CASSYGGVNTEAFF
TRBD2 | . | TRBJ2-1 | TRBV4-3 | 17 | TGCGCCAGCAGCCAAGAGATTAGCGGGGGGGCCTACAATGAGCAGTTCTTC | CASSQEISGGAYNEQFF
. | . | TRBJ2-3 | TRBV4-1 | 14 | TGCGCCAGCAGCCTCGGGGACATCACAGATACGCAGTATTTT | CASSLGDITDTQYF
. | . | TRBJ2-5 | TRBV6-2/TRBV6-3 | 11 | TGTGCCAGCAGCAACGGGGGGACCCAGTACTTC | CASSNGGTQYF
TRBD1 | . | TRBJ2-7 | TRBV24-1 | 15 | TGTGCCACCAGTGATCCGGGACAGGGGATCTACGAGCAGTACTTC | CATSDPGQGIYEQYF
. | . | TRBJ1-6 | TRBV3-1/TRBV3-2 | 15 | TGTGCCAGCAGCCCCCTCGGGGGGTATAATTCACCCCTCCACTTT | CASSPLGGYNSPLHF
. | . | TRBJ2-3 | TRBV13 | 15 | TGTGCCAGCAGCTTAGGGCAGGGAAGCGCAGATACGCAGTATTTT | CASSLGQGSADTQYF
. | . | TRBJ2-7 | TRBV23-1 | 16 | TGCGCCAGCGGACCTTGGACAGTACGCAGCTCCAGCGAGCAGTACTTC | CASGPWTVRSSSEQYF
TRBD1 | once | TRBJ2-5 | TRBV19 | 13 | TGTGCCAGTAGAATGACAGGGCGGGAGACCCAGTACTTC | CASRMTGRETQYF
. | . | TRBJ1-2 | TRBV20-1 | 11 | TGCAGTGCTAGCGCCGGTATAGGCTACACCTTC | CSASAGIGYTF
. | few | TRBJ1-1 | TRBV6-5 | 16 | TGTGCCAGCAGTTACTCGAGAGCAACCTTACACACTGAAGCTTTCTTT | CASSYSRATLHTEAFF
. | few | TRBJ2-1 | TRBV2 | 11 | TGTGCCAGCAGTGCGCGGGATCCCCCGTTCTTC | CASSARDPPFF
TRBD1 | . | TRBJ1-1 | TRBV6-5 | 13 | TGTGCCAGCGGGACAGGTTCGAACACTGAAGCTTTCTTT | CASGTGSNTEAFF
TRBD1 | . | TRBJ2-7 | TRBV7-2 | 16 | TGTGCCAGCAGCTCACAAAACAGGGGAAATTTGCACGAGCAGTACTTC | CASSSQNRGNLHEQYF
TRBD1 | . | TRBJ1-1 | TRBV6-5 | 15 | TGTGCCAGCAGTTACAAGACAGGGGGGAACACTGAAGCTTTCTTT | CASSYKTGGNTEAFF
. | . | TRBJ2-7 | TRBV6-5 | 13 | TGTGCCAGCAGTAACTCGGGGCTTTACGAGCAGTACTTC | CASSNSGLYEQYF
. | many | TRBJ2-2 | TRBV3-1/TRBV3-2 | 15 | TGTGCCAGCAGCCAAGTTTCCGCGCTCACCGGGGAGCTGTTTTTT | CASSQVSALTGELFF
. | . | TRBJ1-2 | TRBV5-8 | 13 | TGTGCCAGCAGCTTGGACAACCCCTTGAGGTACACCTTC | CASSLDNPLRYTF
. | . | TRBJ2-3 | TRBV7-2 | 13 | TGTGCCAGCAGCTTAGAGGAGGGTAGGGCGCAGTATTTT | CASSLEEGRAQYF
TRBD2 | . | TRBJ2-2 | TRBV7-9 | 15 | TGTGCCAGCAGCGGGACTAGCGGTAACACCGGGGAGCTGTTTTTT | CASSGTSGNTGELFF
. | . | TRBJ1-2 | TRBV3-1/TRBV3-2 | 18 | TGTGCCAGCAGCCCGCACCCGCAGACAGCGAGCCTATCGTATGGCTACACCTTC | CASSPHPQTASLSYGYTF
. | . | TRBJ2-5 | TRBV5-1 | 15 | TGCGCCAGCAGCCCAAGTGGGACACCAAATAAAGGGCTGTACTTC | CASSPSGTPNKGLYF
. | . | TRBJ2-3 | TRBV19 | 16 | TGTGCCAGTAGTGCACCGACGCCTAGCGGCACAGATACGCAGTATTTT | CASSAPTPSGTDTQYF
. | . | TRBJ1-2 | TRBV9 | 13 | TGTGCCAGCAGCGCCCAGGGAATCTATGGCTACACCTTC | CASSAQGIYGYTF
TRBD2 | once | TRBJ2-3 | TRBV4-1 | 16 | TGCGCCAGCAGCCCACTAGCGGGGGGGTCCACAGATACGCAGTATTTT | CASSPLAGGSTDTQYF
. | . | TRBJ1-2 | TRBV18 | 13 | TGTGCCAGCTCACCGGCGGGGGGCTATGGCTACACCTTC | CASSPAGGYGYTF